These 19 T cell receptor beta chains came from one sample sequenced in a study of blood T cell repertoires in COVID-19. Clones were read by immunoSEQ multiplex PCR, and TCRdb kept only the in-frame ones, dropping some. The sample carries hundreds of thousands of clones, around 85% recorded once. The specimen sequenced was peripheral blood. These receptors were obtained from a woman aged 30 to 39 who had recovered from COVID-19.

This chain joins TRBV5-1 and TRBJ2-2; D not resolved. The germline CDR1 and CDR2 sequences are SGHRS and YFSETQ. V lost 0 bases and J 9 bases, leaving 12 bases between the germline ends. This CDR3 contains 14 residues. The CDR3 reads CASSLGNEARELFF. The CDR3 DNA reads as TGCGCCAGCAGCTTGGGTAACGAGGCCCGGGAGCTGTTTTTT.

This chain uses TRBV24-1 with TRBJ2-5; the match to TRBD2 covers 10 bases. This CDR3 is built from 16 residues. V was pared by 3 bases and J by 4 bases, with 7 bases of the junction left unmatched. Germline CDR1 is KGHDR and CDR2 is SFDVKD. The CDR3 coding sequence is TGTGCCACCAGTGATGCAACTAGCGGGGTGGGAGAGACCCAGTACTTC. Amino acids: CATSDATSGVGETQYF.

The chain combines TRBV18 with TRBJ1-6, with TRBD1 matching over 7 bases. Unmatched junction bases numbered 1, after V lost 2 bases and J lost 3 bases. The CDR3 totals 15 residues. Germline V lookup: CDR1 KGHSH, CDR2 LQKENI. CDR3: CASSPGTDYNSPLHF. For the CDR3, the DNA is TGTGCCAGCTCACCAGGGACAGACTATAATTCACCCCTCCACTTT.

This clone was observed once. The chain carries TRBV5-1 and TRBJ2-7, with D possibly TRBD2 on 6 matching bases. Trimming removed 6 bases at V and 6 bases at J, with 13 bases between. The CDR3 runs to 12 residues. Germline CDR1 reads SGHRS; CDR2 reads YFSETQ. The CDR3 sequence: CASNRGKGEQYF. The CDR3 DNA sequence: TGCGCCAGCAATCGGGGGAAAGGCGAGCAGTACTTC.

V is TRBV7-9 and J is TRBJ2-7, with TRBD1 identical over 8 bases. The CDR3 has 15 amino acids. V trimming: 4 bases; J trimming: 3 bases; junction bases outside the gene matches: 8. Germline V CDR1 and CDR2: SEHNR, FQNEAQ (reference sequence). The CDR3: CASSSTGQDFYEQYF. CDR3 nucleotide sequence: TGTGCCAGCAGCTCCACGGGACAGGATTTCTACGAGCAGTACTTC.

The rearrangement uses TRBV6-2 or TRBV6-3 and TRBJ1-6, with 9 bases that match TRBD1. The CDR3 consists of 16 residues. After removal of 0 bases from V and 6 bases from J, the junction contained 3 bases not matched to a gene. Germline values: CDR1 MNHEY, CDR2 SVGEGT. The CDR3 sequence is CASSYSQGASNSPLHF. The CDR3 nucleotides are TGTGCCAGCAGTTACTCACAGGGGGCGAGTAATTCACCCCTCCACTTT.

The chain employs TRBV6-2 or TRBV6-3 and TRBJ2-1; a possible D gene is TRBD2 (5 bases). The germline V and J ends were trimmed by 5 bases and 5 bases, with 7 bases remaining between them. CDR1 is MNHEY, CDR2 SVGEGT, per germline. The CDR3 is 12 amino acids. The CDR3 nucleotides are TGTGCCAGCAGTACCGGGGACAATGAGCAGTTCTTC. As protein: CASSTGDNEQFF.

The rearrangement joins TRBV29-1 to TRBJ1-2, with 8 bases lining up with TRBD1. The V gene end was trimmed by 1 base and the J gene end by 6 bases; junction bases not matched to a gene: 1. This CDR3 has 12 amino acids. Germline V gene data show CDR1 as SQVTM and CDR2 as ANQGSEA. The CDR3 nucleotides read TGCAGCGTTGAAGGGACAGGGCATGGCTACACCTTC. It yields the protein CSVEGTGHGYTF.

The CDR3 here is CASSFEALSEQYF. In nucleotides, the CDR3 is TGTGCCAGCAGTTTTGAAGCCCTGTCTGAGCAGTACTTC. The chain uses TRBV28 and TRBJ2-7; no clear D. This CDR3 spans 13 amino acids. Germline loops: CDR1 MDHEN, CDR2 SYDVKM. Trimming shortened V by 3 bases and J by 7 bases, and 13 bases separated the two germline ends.

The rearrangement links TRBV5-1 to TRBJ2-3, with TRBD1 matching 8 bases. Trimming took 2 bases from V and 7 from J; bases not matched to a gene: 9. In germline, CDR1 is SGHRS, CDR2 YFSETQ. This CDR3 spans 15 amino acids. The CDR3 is CASSLGGRGLYTQYF. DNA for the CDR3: TGCGCCAGCAGCTTAGGAGGCAGGGGGCTGTATACGCAGTATTTT.

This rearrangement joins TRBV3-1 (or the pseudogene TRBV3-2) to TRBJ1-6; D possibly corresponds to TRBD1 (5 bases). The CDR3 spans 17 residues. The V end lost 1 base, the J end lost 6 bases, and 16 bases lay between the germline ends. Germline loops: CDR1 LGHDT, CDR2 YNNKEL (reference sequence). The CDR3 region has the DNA TGTGCCAGCAGCCAAGGTCCCACGGGACTTTTTAATTCACCCCTCCACTTT. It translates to CASSQGPTGLFNSPLHF.

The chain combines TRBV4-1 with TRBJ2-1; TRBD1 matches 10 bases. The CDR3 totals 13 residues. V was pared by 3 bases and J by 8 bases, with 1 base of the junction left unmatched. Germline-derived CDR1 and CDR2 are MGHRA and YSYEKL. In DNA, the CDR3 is TGCGCCAGCAGCCAGGGACAGGGGTATGAGCAGTTCTTC. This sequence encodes CASSQGQGYEQFF.

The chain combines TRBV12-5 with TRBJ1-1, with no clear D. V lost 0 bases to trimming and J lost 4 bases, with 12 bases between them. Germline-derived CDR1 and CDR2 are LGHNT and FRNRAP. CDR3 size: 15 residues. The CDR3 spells CASGLVKALGTEAFF. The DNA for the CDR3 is TGTGCTAGTGGTTTGGTAAAAGCCCTAGGCACTGAAGCTTTCTTT.

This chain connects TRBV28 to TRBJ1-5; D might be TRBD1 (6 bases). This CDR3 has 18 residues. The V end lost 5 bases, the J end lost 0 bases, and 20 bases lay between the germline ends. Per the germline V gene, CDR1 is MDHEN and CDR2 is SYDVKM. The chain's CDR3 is CASSPPRLDSYSNQPQHF. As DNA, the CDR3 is TGTGCCAGCAGTCCCCCCCGATTGGACAGCTATAGCAATCAGCCCCAGCATTTT.

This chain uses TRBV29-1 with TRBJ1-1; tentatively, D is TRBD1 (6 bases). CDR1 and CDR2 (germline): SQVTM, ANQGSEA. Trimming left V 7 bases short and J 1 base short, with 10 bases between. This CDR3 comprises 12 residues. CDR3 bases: TGCAGCGACCTGACAGGGAACACTGAAGCTTTCTTT. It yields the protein CSDLTGNTEAFF.

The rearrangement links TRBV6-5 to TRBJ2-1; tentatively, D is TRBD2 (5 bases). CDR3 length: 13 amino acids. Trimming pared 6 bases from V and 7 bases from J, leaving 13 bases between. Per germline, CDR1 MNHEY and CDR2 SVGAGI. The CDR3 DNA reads TGTGCCAGCAGCCGGGGAGAGATAAATGAGCAGTTCTTC. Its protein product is CASSRGEINEQFF.

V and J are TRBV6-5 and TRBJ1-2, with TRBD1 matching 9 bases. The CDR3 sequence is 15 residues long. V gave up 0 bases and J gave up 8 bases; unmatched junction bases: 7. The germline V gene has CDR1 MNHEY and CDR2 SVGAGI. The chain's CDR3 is CASSYSRTGDKGYTF. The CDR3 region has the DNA TGTGCCAGCAGTTACTCCCGGACAGGGGATAAGGGCTACACCTTC.

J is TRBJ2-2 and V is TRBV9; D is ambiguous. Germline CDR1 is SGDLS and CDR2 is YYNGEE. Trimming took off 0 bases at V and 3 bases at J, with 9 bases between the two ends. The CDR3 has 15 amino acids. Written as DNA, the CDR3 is TGTGCCAGCAGCGTAGTGGCGGAATACACCGGGGAGCTGTTTTTT. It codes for CASSVVAEYTGELFF.

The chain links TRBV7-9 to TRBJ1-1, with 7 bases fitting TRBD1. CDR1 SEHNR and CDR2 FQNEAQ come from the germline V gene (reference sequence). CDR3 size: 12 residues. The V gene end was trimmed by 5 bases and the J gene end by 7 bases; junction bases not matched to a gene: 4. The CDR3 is CASSRGQVEAFF. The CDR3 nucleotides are TGTGCCAGCAGCCGTGGACAGGTTGAAGCTTTCTTT. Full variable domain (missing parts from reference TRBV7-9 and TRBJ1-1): DTGVSQNPRHKITKRGQNVTFRCDPISEHNRLYWYRQTLGQGPEFLTYFQNEAQLEKSRLLSDRFSAERPKGSFSTLEIQRTEQGDSAMYLCASSRGQVEAFFGQGTRLTVV.